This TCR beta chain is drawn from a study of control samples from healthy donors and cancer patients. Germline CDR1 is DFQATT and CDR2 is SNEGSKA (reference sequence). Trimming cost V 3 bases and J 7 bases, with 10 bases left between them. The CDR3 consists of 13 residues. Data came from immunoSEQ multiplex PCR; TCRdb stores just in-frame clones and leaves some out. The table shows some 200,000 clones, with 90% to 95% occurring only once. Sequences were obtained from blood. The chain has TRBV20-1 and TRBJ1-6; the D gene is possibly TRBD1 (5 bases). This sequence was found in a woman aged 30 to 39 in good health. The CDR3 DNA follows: TGCAGTGCTAGTAGGCCAGGGAATTCACCCCTCCACTTT. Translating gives CSASRPGNSPLHF.